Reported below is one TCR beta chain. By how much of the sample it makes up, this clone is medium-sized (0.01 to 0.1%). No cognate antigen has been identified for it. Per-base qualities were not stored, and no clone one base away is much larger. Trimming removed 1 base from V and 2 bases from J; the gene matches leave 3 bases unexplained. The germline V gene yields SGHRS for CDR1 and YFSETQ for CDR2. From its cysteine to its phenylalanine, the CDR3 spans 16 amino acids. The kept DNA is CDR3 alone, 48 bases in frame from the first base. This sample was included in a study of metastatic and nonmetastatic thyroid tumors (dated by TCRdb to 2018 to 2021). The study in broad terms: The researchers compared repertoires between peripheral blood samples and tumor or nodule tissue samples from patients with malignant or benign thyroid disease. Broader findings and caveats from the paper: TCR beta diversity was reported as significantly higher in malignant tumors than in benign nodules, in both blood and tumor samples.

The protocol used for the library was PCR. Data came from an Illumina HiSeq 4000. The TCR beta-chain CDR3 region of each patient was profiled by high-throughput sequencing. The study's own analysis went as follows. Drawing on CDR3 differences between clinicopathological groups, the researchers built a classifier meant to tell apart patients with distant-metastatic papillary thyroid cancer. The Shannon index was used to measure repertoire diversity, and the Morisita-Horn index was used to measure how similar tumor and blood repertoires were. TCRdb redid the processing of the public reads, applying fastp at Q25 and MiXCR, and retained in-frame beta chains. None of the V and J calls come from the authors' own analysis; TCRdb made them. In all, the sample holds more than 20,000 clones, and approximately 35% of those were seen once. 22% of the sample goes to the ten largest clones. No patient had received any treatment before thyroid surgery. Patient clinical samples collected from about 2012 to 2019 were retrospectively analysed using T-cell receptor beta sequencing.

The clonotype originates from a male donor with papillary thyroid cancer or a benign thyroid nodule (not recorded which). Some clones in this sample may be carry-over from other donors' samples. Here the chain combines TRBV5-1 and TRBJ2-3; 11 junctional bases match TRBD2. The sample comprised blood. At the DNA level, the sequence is TGCGCCAGCAGCTTGTTGACTAGCGGGGCCACAGATACGCAGTATTTT. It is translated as CASSLLTSGATDTQYF.